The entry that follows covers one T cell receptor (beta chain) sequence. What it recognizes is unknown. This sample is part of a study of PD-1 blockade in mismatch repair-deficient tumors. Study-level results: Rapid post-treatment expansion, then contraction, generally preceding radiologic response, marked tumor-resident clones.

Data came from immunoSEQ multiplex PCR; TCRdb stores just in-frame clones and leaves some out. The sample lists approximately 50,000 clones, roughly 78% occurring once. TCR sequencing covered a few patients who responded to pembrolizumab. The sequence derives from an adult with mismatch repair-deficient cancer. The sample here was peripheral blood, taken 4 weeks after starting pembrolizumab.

Written as DNA, the CDR3 is TGCAGCGTTGATTGGGGTGATGACACTGAAGCTTTCTTT. Amino acid sequence: CSVDWGDDTEAFF. The chain couples TRBV29-1 to TRBJ1-1; D remains ambiguous. Trimming removed 3 bases at V and 3 bases at J, with 11 bases between. CDR1 and CDR2 from the germline V gene are SQVTM and ANQGSEA. CDR3 length equals 13 residues.